These 29 T cell receptor beta chains came from one sample sequenced in a study of blood T cell repertoires in COVID-19. Repertoires were generated with immunoSEQ multiplex PCR, while TCRdb's copy carries only in-frame clones and drops some. The sample lists approximately 28,000 clones, about nine tenths occurring once. Sequencing used peripheral blood. The receptors shown here come from a man between 60 and 75 years old with active COVID-19.

The chain has TRBV6-5 and TRBJ1-2, with D perhaps matching TRBD1 (5 bases). The CDR3 spans 13 residues. Trimming cost V 5 bases and J 4 bases, with 11 bases left between them. The V gene's germline CDR1 is MNHEY and CDR2 SVGAGI. The CDR3 nucleotides are TGTGCCAGCAGTATGGACACCGTCTATGGCTACACCTTC. Amino acid sequence: CASSMDTVYGYTF.

There are a few counts of this clone. The chain is built from TRBV6-4 and TRBJ1-2; D is possibly TRBD1 (5 bases). Germline V gene sequence: CDR1 MRHNA, CDR2 SNTAGT. Trimming removed 6 bases from V and 4 bases from J, with 12 bases in between. The CDR3 consists of 13 residues. CDR3 nucleotides: TGTGCCAGCAGGGGCCCCGGGGGCTATGGCTACACCTTC. It translates to CASRGPGGYGYTF.

V and J are TRBV27 and TRBJ2-2; tentatively, D is TRBD1 (5 bases). Trimming left V 3 bases short and J 1 base short, with 6 bases between. CDR3 length: 14 amino acids. Per the germline V gene, CDR1 is MNHEY and CDR2 is SMNVEV (reference sequence). The CDR3 region is CASSFDRNTGELFF. Written as DNA, the CDR3 is TGTGCCAGCAGTTTCGACAGGAACACCGGGGAGCTGTTTTTT.

The gene calls are TRBV7-3 and TRBJ1-2; D ambiguous. Germline values: CDR1 SGHTA, CDR2 FQGTGA. There are 12 residues in the CDR3. Between the trimmed V and J ends, which lost 3 bases and 8 bases, there was a span of 10 bases. The CDR3 reads CASSFGDGGYTF. CDR3 DNA sequence: TGTGCCAGCAGCTTCGGAGACGGGGGCTACACCTTC.

The chain recombines TRBV4-1 with TRBJ2-3; a weak D match, TRBD2 (7 bases). Deletions cut 0 bases from V and 0 bases from J, with 16 bases between. The CDR3 is made up of 18 amino acids. Germline loops: CDR1 MGHRA, CDR2 YSYEKL. CDR3 in DNA: TGCGCCAGCAGCCAAGAGCCCGGGGGGCTTGGGAGCACAGATACGCAGTATTTT. Its translation: CASSQEPGGLGSTDTQYF.

The V gene is TRBV6-2 or TRBV6-3, the J gene TRBJ1-3; no definite D call. Germline CDR1 reads MNHEY; CDR2 reads SVGEGT. With 0 bases removed from V and 0 bases from J, the gap between germline ends came to 9 bases. This CDR3 contains 16 residues. The CDR3 here is CASSYSTASSGNTIYF. For the CDR3, the DNA is TGTGCCAGCAGTTACTCAACAGCCTCCTCTGGAAACACCATATATTTT.

This sequence joins TRBV7-2 and TRBJ2-1, with TRBD2 identical over 7 bases. This CDR3 has 16 amino acids. Trimming cost V 0 bases and J 2 bases; bases outside gene matches: 4. Germline V CDR1 and CDR2: SGHTA, FQGNSA. The CDR3 sequence: CASSLASSGPYNEQFF. The CDR3 nucleotides are TGTGCCAGCAGCTTAGCATCTAGCGGCCCCTACAATGAGCAGTTCTTC.

This clone was detected a few times. V gene TRBV3-1 (or the pseudogene TRBV3-2) combines with J gene TRBJ2-7; TRBD2 aligns across 14 bases. Germline-derived CDR1 and CDR2 are LGHDT and YNNKEL (reference sequence). The trim removed 6 bases at V and 6 bases at J, leaving 7 bases unmatched. The CDR3 is made up of 15 amino acids. The CDR3 loop reads CASRPGTSGGGEQYF. The CDR3 nucleotides read TGTGCCAGCAGACCCGGGACTAGCGGGGGAGGCGAGCAGTACTTC.

The V call is TRBV6-2 or TRBV6-3, the J call TRBJ2-4; D unresolved. The V end was cut by 6 bases, the J end by 1 base, with 10 bases between. CDR3 length: 14 amino acids. Germline CDR1 reads MNHEY; CDR2 reads SVGEGT. CDR3 nucleotides: TGTGCCAGCAGCCCCTTTATGGCCAAAAACATTCAGTACTTC. It codes for CASSPFMAKNIQYF.

This chain links TRBV4-2 with TRBJ1-5, with 10 bases lining up with TRBD1. This CDR3 has 15 amino acids. Germline CDR1 and CDR2: LGHNA and YNFKEQ. With 4 bases clipped from V and 6 bases from J, the junction kept 6 bases outside the gene matches. CDR3 sequence: CASSPDRGRGQPQHF. For the CDR3, the DNA is TGTGCCAGCAGCCCCGACAGGGGGCGCGGTCAGCCCCAGCATTTT.

The chain recombines TRBV5-6 with TRBJ2-1; the D is unclear. The ends were cut back, 2 bases at V and 7 bases at J, with 13 bases in the middle. The germline gives CDR1 SGHDT, CDR2 YYEEEE. The CDR3 has 14 residues. CDR3 in amino acids: CASSLDIQVNEQFF. The DNA of the CDR3 is TGTGCCAGCAGCTTAGATATTCAGGTAAATGAGCAGTTCTTC.

A single count supports this clone. The chain is built from TRBV19 and TRBJ2-1; 11 positions agree with TRBD2. Germline CDR1 reads LNHDA; CDR2 reads SQIVND (reference sequence). The CDR3 extends over 15 amino acids. V dropped 6 bases and J dropped 7; count of bases not matched to a gene: 8. DNA of the CDR3: TGTGCCAGTAGCGTTAGCGGGGGGGTAGGAAATGAGCAGTTCTTC. Translation gives CASSVSGGVGNEQFF. Full variable domain (missing parts from reference TRBV19 and TRBJ2-1): DGGITQSPKYLFRKEGQNVTLSCEQNLNHDAMYWYRQDPGQGLRLIYYSQIVNDFQKGDIAEGYSVSREKKESFPLTVTSAQKNPTAFYLCASSVSGGVGNEQFFGPGTRLTVL.

This chain uses TRBV10-1 with TRBJ1-1; D ambiguous. V lost 3 bases, J lost 1 base, and 9 bases lay in between. Germline V gene lookup returns CDR1 WNHNN and CDR2 SYGVQD (reference sequence). CDR3 length: 14 residues. CDR3 sequence reads: CASSEFSRNTEAFF. CDR3 nucleotide sequence: TGCGCCAGCAGTGAATTTTCTAGGAACACTGAAGCTTTCTTT.

The chain's CDR3 is CASSLVGQELDTQYF. The CDR3 DNA is TGTGCCAGCAGCTTAGTCGGACAGGAGTTAGATACGCAGTATTTT. The rearrangement uses TRBV11-2 and TRBJ2-3; 7 nucleotides agree with TRBD1. Germline trimming cut 1 base from V and 5 bases from J; bases unmatched to any gene: 6. The CDR3 covers 15 residues. Germline-derived CDR1 and CDR2 are SGHAT and FQNNGV.

The gene calls are TRBV19 and TRBJ2-1; 9 bases map to TRBD2. The CDR3 consists of 15 residues. The V gene end was trimmed by 2 bases and the J gene end by 7 bases; junction bases not matched to a gene: 6. CDR1 and CDR2 (germline): LNHDA, SQIVND (reference sequence). The CDR3 region has the DNA TGTGCCAGTAGTATACTCGCGGGGGGGCGAAATGAGCAGTTCTTC. This gives the protein CASSILAGGRNEQFF. Filled out from reference TRBV19 and TRBJ2-1, the complete variable domain reads DGGITQSPKYLFRKEGQNVTLSCEQNLNHDAMYWYRQDPGQGLRLIYYSQIVNDFQKGDIAEGYSVSREKKESFPLTVTSAQKNPTAFYLCASSILAGGRNEQFFGPGTRLTVL.

The chain combines TRBV25-1 with TRBJ2-1, with 7 bases aligning to TRBD2. From germline, CDR1 is MGHDK and CDR2 SYGVNS. Trimming removed 4 bases from V and 8 bases from J; junction bases left unmatched: 5. This CDR3 has 13 residues. The CDR3 here is CASSGHGRDEQFF. The CDR3 region has the DNA TGTGCCAGCAGTGGACATGGGAGGGATGAGCAGTTCTTC.

The chain has TRBV7-6 and TRBJ2-1; perhaps TRBD1 as D (6 bases). V was trimmed by 1 base and J by 14 bases, leaving 21 bases between them. The germline V gene has CDR1 SGHVS and CDR2 FNYEAQ. This CDR3 has 15 residues. The CDR3 sequence is CASSLDVTGLFGKFF. DNA of the CDR3: TGTGCCAGCAGCTTAGATGTGACAGGCCTATTTGGGAAGTTCTTC.

This clone came up a few times. The chain recombines TRBV19 with TRBJ1-2, with unresolved D. Germline loops: CDR1 LNHDA, CDR2 SQIVND (reference sequence). Trimming cost V 5 bases and J 2 bases, with 15 bases left between them. This CDR3 region has 15 residues. This CDR3 reads CASSRDGGENYGYTF. As DNA, the CDR3 is TGTGCCAGTAGTCGTGACGGCGGTGAAAACTATGGCTACACCTTC.

In DNA, the CDR3 is TGCGCCAGCAGCCCTATCTCAGGAAATAATTCACCCCTCCACTTT. This encodes CASSPISGNNSPLHF. The chain employs TRBV5-1 and TRBJ1-6; D unresolved. V lost 4 bases, J lost 5 bases, and 13 bases lay in between. There are 15 residues in the CDR3. The V gene's germline CDR1 is SGHRS and CDR2 YFSETQ.

The chain couples TRBV7-3 to TRBJ1-6; maybe TRBD1 (6 bases). Trimming shortened V by 5 bases and J by 10 bases, and 15 bases separated the two germline ends. Germline-derived CDR1 and CDR2 are SGHTA and FQGTGA. This CDR3 spans 14 amino acids. CDR3 loop: CASSLRGVRSPLHF. The CDR3 bases are TGTGCCAGCAGCCTAAGGGGGGTAAGATCACCCCTCCACTTT.

The chain links TRBV24-1 to TRBJ2-7, with TRBD2 as a possible D gene (6 bases). The V end was cut by 4 bases, the J end by 7 bases, with 13 bases between. Germline V gene lookup returns CDR1 KGHDR and CDR2 SFDVKD. CDR3 size: 13 residues. The CDR3: CATSEPGVEEQYF. The CDR3 DNA is TGTGCCACCAGTGAGCCGGGGGTGGAGGAGCAGTACTTC.

This chain uses TRBV6-5 with TRBJ2-7; no firm D call. This CDR3 contains 15 residues. Deletions cut 0 bases from V and 0 bases from J, with 9 bases between. CDR1 is MNHEY and CDR2 is SVGAGI in the germline V gene. In DNA, the CDR3 is TGTGCCAGCAGTTACTCGACACTTTCCTCCTACGAGCAGTACTTC. Its translation is CASSYSTLSSYEQYF.

This clone was counted between two and nine times. The rearrangement joins TRBV7-3 to TRBJ1-3; a weak D match, TRBD1 (6 bases). The CDR3 is 13 residues long. CDR1 and CDR2 from the germline V gene are SGHTA and FQGTGA. Trimming cost V 4 bases and J 9 bases, with 13 bases left between them. CDR3 nucleotides: TGTGCCAGCAGCTCACAGGGCTCGGGCACCATATATTTT. It translates to CASSSQGSGTIYF.

This chain uses TRBV24-1 with TRBJ2-5; 7 nucleotides align to TRBD1. J lost 1 base, V lost 4 bases, and 8 bases had no gene match. CDR1 is KGHDR and CDR2 is SFDVKD in the germline V gene. The CDR3 contains 16 residues. CDR3 nucleotide sequence: TGTGCCACCAGTGACCTCGGACAGGACCTCCAAGAGACCCAGTACTTC. Translating gives CATSDLGQDLQETQYF.

The rearrangement uses TRBV10-3 and TRBJ2-5; D remains ambiguous. The CDR3 consists of 13 residues. With 11 bases removed from V and 0 bases from J, the gap between germline ends came to 13 bases. Germline-derived CDR1 and CDR2 are ENHRY and SYGVKD. CDR3 bases: TGTGCCGCCGCTATGAACTACCAAGAGACCCAGTACTTC. This codes for CAAAMNYQETQYF.

By share, this clone ranks as medium-sized. This chain uses TRBV29-1 with TRBJ1-1; 7 nucleotides agree with TRBD1. V was pared by 7 bases and J by 6 bases, with 8 bases of the junction left unmatched. The CDR3 runs to 12 residues. Germline V gene data show CDR1 as SQVTM and CDR2 as ANQGSEA. CDR3 sequence (DNA): TGCAGCGGTCGACAGGGTCGGGCTGAAGCTTTCTTT. Translating it yields CSGRQGRAEAFF. Looking up the rest from reference TRBV29-1 and TRBJ1-1 gives the full variable domain: SAVISQKPSRDICQRGTSLTIQCQVDSQVTMMFWYRQQPGQSLTLIATANQGSEATYESGFVIDKFPISRPNLTFSTLTVSNMSPEDSSIYLCSGRQGRAEAFFGQGTRLTVV.

V usage is TRBV9 and J usage is TRBJ2-7, with TRBD1 matching 8 bases. Germline CDR1 and CDR2: SGDLS and YYNGEE. With V trimmed by 1 base and J by 5 bases, 2 bases remained unmatched. This CDR3 comprises 13 residues. The CDR3 nucleotides are TGTGCCAGCAGCGTATCACAGGGGGACGAGCAGTACTTC. Protein: CASSVSQGDEQYF.

The rearrangement joins TRBV10-3 to TRBJ1-5; a weak D match, TRBD1 (6 bases). The germline V gene has CDR1 ENHRY and CDR2 SYGVKD. The CDR3 totals 15 residues. V lost 3 bases and J lost 4, with 13 bases in between. DNA of the CDR3: TGTGCCATCAGTGACCAGGGACAACTGAATCAGCCCCAGCATTTT. Amino acid sequence: CAISDQGQLNQPQHF.

The chain recombines TRBV4-1 with TRBJ1-2; D is uncertain. The germline V gene has CDR1 MGHRA and CDR2 YSYEKL. Trimming took 0 bases from V and 6 from J, leaving 17 bases between them. The length of the CDR3 is 16 residues. The CDR3 DNA follows: TGCGCCAGCAGCCAAGATTTGGGGTACGGGGAGAATGGCTACACCTTC. This sequence encodes CASSQDLGYGENGYTF.